Shown below are 21 T cell receptor beta chains from a single sample sequenced in a study of graft-versus-host responses after intestinal transplantation. The assay was immunoSEQ multiplex PCR, and TCRdb's table has in-frame clones only and misses some. Here the sample spans 13,000 to 15,000 clones, 35% to 40% being singletons. The material sequenced was alloreactive CD4+ T cells from a mixed lymphocyte reaction culture, taken before intestinal transplant. Subset of the sample: CFSE-low proliferating T cells sorted from approximately 6-day pre-transplant mixed lymphocyte reaction (GvH or HvG direction). The source is a human patient who received an intestinal transplant.

The chain employs TRBV9 and TRBJ2-5; 11 bases line up with TRBD2. There are 17 residues in the CDR3. V trimming: 0 bases; J trimming: 2 bases; junction bases outside the gene matches: 6. The germline gives CDR1 SGDLS, CDR2 YYNGEE. Here the CDR3 DNA reads TGTGCCAGCAGCGTAGACACTAGCGGGGGAGTTCAAGAGACCCAGTACTTC. Translated: CASSVDTSGGVQETQYF.

This clone was found a few times. This rearrangement joins TRBV7-2 to TRBJ2-1, with 9 bases aligning to TRBD2. This CDR3 has 13 amino acids. The V segment lost 5 bases and the J segment 13 bases; nucleotides outside the gene matches: 9. CDR1 is SGHTA, CDR2 FQGNSA, per germline. CDR3 DNA sequence: TGTGCCAGCAGCCCTCAGGTGGGACTAGCCCAGTTCTTC. Protein sequence: CASSPQVGLAQFF.

V and J are TRBV5-6 and TRBJ1-4; 8 bases are a match to TRBD1. J lost 1 base, V lost 9 bases, and 20 bases had no gene match. Germline V lookup: CDR1 SGHDT, CDR2 YYEEEE. This CDR3 contains 19 residues. The CDR3, as DNA: TGTGCCATACCCCCATGGGAAGGCAGGGGGCGGGTAACTAATGAAAAACTGTTTTTT. Protein: CAIPPWEGRGRVTNEKLFF.

CDR3 sequence: CASSLQGNTEAFF. In DNA, the CDR3 is TGTGCCAGCAGCTTACAGGGGAACACTGAAGCTTTCTTT. J is TRBJ1-1 and V is TRBV7-9; TRBD1 might be the D (5 bases). Looked up from germline, CDR1 is SEHNR and CDR2 is FQNEAQ (reference sequence). The V end lost 2 bases, the J end lost 1 base, and 5 bases lay between the germline ends. The CDR3 runs 13 residues.

This clone was counted a few times. Other DNA sequences in this specimen translate into the identical CDR3. The chain links TRBV7-2 to TRBJ1-5; no clear D gene. CDR1 is SGHTA and CDR2 is FQGNSA in the germline V gene. The CDR3 length is 13 residues. V lost 2 bases and J 2 bases, leaving 4 bases between the germline ends. The CDR3 sequence: CASSLQGNQPQHF. CDR3 in DNA: TGTGCCAGCAGCTTACAGGGCAATCAGCCCCAGCATTTT.

The V and J genes are TRBV5-8 and TRBJ2-7; 8 bases align to TRBD1. The germline gives CDR1 SGHTS, CDR2 YDEGEE. This CDR3 comprises 16 residues. V was clipped by 4 bases and J by 4 bases; unmatched bases: 13. Here the CDR3 DNA reads TGTGCCAGCAGCAAAAAAACAGGGGGGACTTTTTACGAGCAGTACTTC. Translated, it gives CASSKKTGGTFYEQYF.

This clone has just a few counts. This rearrangement joins TRBV19 to TRBJ2-7; maybe TRBD2 (6 bases). V lost 3 bases and J lost 5, with 17 bases in between. Per germline, CDR1 LNHDA and CDR2 SQIVND (reference sequence). The CDR3 is made up of 15 amino acids. The chain's CDR3 is CASSMSQGGWNEQYF. The DNA of the CDR3 is TGTGCCAGTAGTATGTCCCAGGGAGGATGGAACGAGCAGTACTTC.

This clone has only a few counts. The V and J genes are TRBV7-2 and TRBJ1-4, with a tentative D call TRBD1 (5 bases). The V and J ends lost 0 bases and 8 bases respectively, with 13 bases between them. The CDR3 loop spans 15 amino acids. The V gene's germline CDR1 is SGHTA and CDR2 FQGNSA. CDR3 residues: CASSLAQGWGEKLFF. The CDR3 DNA reads as TGTGCCAGCAGCTTAGCCCAGGGATGGGGAGAAAAACTGTTTTTT.

Here the CDR3 reads CASSLAVTGKEKLFF. In DNA, the CDR3 is TGTGCCAGCAGCTTAGCTGTCACAGGGAAGGAAAAACTGTTTTTT. The genes are TRBV7-2 and TRBJ1-4; possible D gene TRBD1, 6 bases. With 0 bases removed from V and 8 bases from J, the gap between germline ends came to 13 bases. The germline CDR1 and CDR2 sequences are SGHTA and FQGNSA. This CDR3 is 15 amino acids long. Filled out from reference TRBV7-2 and TRBJ1-4, the complete variable domain reads GAGVSQSPSNKVTEKGKDVELRCDPISGHTALYWYRQSLGQGLEFLIYFQGNSAPDKSGLPSDRFSAERTGGSVSTLTIQRTQQEDSAVYLCASSLAVTGKEKLFFGSGTQLSVL.

This clone has more than one count but fewer than ten. The V call is TRBV5-1, the J call TRBJ2-1, with TRBD2 matching 8 bases. CDR1 SGHRS and CDR2 YFSETQ come from the germline V gene. V lost 2 bases, J lost 11 bases, and 12 bases stayed unmatched. The CDR3 extends over 15 amino acids. This CDR3 is CASSFVAGSFNKQFF. The CDR3 nucleotides are TGCGCCAGCAGCTTCGTAGCGGGGAGTTTTAATAAGCAGTTCTTC.

In its sample, this clone is medium-sized. The chain joins TRBV29-1 to TRBJ1-4, with 7 bases fitting TRBD1. The germline V gene encodes CDR1 SQVTM and CDR2 ANQGSEA. After removal of 6 bases from V and 8 bases from J, the junction contained 6 bases not matched to a gene. The CDR3 covers 12 residues. CDR3 residues: CSVRDSREKLFF. CDR3 nucleotides: TGCAGCGTCCGGGACAGTCGGGAAAAACTGTTTTTT.

This chain connects TRBV6-5 to TRBJ2-7; 7 positions match TRBD1. J lost 3 bases, V lost 6 bases, and 5 bases had no gene match. CDR3 size: 13 residues. Germline CDR1 MNHEY, CDR2 SVGAGI. Here the CDR3 DNA reads TGTGCCAGCAGAACAACAGGGGACTACGAGCAGTACTTC. Its translation is CASRTTGDYEQYF.

This chain links TRBV9 with TRBJ2-7; D gene ambiguous. CDR3 size: 13 residues. V lost 2 bases and J lost 5, with 11 bases in between. The germline V gene has CDR1 SGDLS and CDR2 YYNGEE. DNA for the CDR3: TGTGCCAGCAGCGTGCAGCAGGCAGACGAGCAGTACTTC. This sequence encodes CASSVQQADEQYF.

V gene TRBV6-6 combines with J gene TRBJ2-7, with 10 positions matching TRBD1. The germline V gene has CDR1 MNHNY and CDR2 SVGAGI (reference sequence). This CDR3 is built from 16 residues. J was trimmed by 2 bases and V by 5 bases; bases with no gene match: 9. CDR3 residues: CASSPSPGQGTYEQYF. In nucleotides, the CDR3 is TGTGCCAGCAGTCCCAGTCCGGGACAGGGGACCTACGAGCAGTACTTC.

V is TRBV7-2 and J is TRBJ2-4; a weak D match, TRBD2 (5 bases). The CDR3 runs 14 residues. Trimming cost V 1 base and J 9 bases, with 13 bases left between them. Germline loops: CDR1 SGHTA, CDR2 FQGNSA. This CDR3 is CASSLEGLPLIQYF. CDR3 nucleotide sequence: TGTGCCAGCAGCTTAGAAGGACTCCCGCTCATTCAGTACTTC.

V usage is TRBV6-5 and J usage is TRBJ2-5; D gene uncertain. Between the trimmed V and J ends, which lost 4 bases and 2 bases, there was a span of 17 bases. The CDR3 contains 16 residues. The V gene's germline CDR1 is MNHEY and CDR2 SVGAGI. The chain's CDR3 is CASSFERLPPQETQYF. For the CDR3, the DNA is TGTGCCAGCAGTTTTGAAAGACTGCCACCGCAAGAGACCCAGTACTTC.

This clone turned up a few times. The V call is TRBV30, the J call TRBJ2-4; no firm D call. V was pared by 0 bases and J by 6 bases, with 18 bases between. Germline assignment: CDR1 GTSNPN and CDR2 SVGIG (reference sequence). This CDR3 is built from 16 residues. The CDR3 DNA sequence: TGTGCCTGGAGTGTACGGTCAGTTGGGCCAACAAACATTCAGTACTTC. This sequence encodes CAWSVRSVGPTNIQYF.

This clone turned up a few times. The J gene is TRBJ2-2, the V gene TRBV10-2; 7 bases are a match to TRBD1. J lost 3 bases, V lost 6 bases, and 10 bases had no gene match. The germline V gene encodes CDR1 WSHSY and CDR2 SAAADI. The CDR3 has 16 residues. CDR3 amino acids: CASRVHWDSDTGELFF. In DNA, the CDR3 is TGCGCCAGCAGAGTTCATTGGGACAGTGACACCGGGGAGCTGTTTTTT.

This clone showed up just a few times. The chain employs TRBV19 and TRBJ1-2; 8 nucleotides align to TRBD1. Trimming at V came to 5 bases and at J to 3 bases, leaving 8 bases not matched to a gene. Germline CDR1 reads LNHDA; CDR2 reads SQIVND (reference sequence). The CDR3 consists of 15 residues. The CDR3 region has the DNA TGTGCCAGTAGTGCGGGGAGACAGGGGCACTATGGCTACACCTTC. This translates into CASSAGRQGHYGYTF.

This clone was seen a handful of times. The chain uses TRBV7-9 and TRBJ1-1; D remains ambiguous. The CDR3 covers 13 residues. Per germline, CDR1 SEHNR and CDR2 FQNEAQ (reference sequence). Trimming pared 5 bases from V and 2 bases from J, leaving 9 bases between. The CDR3 DNA reads TGTGCCAGCAGCAGGGCGGGAAACACTGAAGCTTTCTTT. Protein product: CASSRAGNTEAFF.

By share, this clone ranks as medium-sized. The chain is built from TRBV10-3 and TRBJ1-2, with D possibly being TRBD1 (5 bases). The CDR3 runs 15 residues. Germline V gives CDR1 ENHRY, CDR2 SYGVKD. Trimming cost V 10 bases and J 3 bases, with 21 bases left between them. DNA of the CDR3: TGTGCCACTGCGGGACGTTGGCAGGAGGACTATGGCTACACCTTC. Translating it yields CATAGRWQEDYGYTF.